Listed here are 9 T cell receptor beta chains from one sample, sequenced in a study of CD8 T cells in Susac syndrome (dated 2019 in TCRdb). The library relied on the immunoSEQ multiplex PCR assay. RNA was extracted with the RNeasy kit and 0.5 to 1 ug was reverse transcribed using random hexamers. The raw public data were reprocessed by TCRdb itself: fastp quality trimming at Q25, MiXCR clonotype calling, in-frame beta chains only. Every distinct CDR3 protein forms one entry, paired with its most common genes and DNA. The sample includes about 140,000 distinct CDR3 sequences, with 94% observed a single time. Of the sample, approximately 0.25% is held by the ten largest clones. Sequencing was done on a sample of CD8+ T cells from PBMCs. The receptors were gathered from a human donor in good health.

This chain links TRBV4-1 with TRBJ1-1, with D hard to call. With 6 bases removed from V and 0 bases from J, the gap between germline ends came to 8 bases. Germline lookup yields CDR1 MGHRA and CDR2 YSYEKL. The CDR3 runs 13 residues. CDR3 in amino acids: CASRGSMNTEAFF. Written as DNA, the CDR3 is TGCGCCAGCAGAGGCAGCATGAACACTGAAGCTTTCTTT.

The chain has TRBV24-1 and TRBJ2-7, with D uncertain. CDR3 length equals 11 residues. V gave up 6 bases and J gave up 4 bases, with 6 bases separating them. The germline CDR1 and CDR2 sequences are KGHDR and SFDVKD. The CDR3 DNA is TGTGCCACCAGTATTGTTTACGAGCAGTACTTC. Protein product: CATSIVYEQYF.

In nucleotides, the CDR3 is TGTGCCAGCAGGTATTGGGACTCCAACACCGGGGAGCTGTTTTTT. It specifies CASRYWDSNTGELFF. This chain links TRBV7-8 with TRBJ2-2; tentatively, D is TRBD2 (6 bases). This CDR3 is built from 15 residues. Germline CDR1 SGHVS, CDR2 FQNEAQ. V lost 6 bases, J lost 2 bases, and 13 bases lay in between.

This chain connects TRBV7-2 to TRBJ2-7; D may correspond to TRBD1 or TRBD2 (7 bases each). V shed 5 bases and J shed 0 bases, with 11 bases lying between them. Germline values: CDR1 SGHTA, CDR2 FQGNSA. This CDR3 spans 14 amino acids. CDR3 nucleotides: TGTGCCAGCAGCCAGCGGGACAGCTCCTACGAGCAGTACTTC. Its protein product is CASSQRDSSYEQYF.

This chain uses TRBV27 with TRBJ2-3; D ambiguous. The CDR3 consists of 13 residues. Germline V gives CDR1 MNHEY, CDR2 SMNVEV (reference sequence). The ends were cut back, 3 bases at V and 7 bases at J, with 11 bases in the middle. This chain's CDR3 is CASSFTSRYTQYF. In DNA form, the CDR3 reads TGTGCCAGCAGTTTTACTTCGAGGTATACGCAGTATTTT.

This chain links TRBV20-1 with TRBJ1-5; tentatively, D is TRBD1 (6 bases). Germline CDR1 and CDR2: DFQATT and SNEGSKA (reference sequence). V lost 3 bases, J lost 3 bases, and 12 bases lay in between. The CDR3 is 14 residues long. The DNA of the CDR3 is TGCAGTGCTAGCAGGGCAGGGGCCAATCAGCCCCAGCATTTT. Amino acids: CSASRAGANQPQHF.

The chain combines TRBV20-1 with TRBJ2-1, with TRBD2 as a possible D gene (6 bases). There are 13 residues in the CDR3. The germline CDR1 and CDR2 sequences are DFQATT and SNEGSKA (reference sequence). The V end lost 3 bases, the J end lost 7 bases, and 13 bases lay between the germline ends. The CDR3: CSASSGVGNEQFF. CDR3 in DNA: TGCAGTGCTAGTTCGGGAGTAGGGAATGAGCAGTTCTTC.

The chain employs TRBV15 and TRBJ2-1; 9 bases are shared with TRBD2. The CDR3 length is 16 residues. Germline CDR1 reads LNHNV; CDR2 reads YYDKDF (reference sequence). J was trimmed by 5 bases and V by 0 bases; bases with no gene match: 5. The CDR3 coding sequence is TGTGCCACCAGCAGAGATGCGGGAGGGTTTGACAATGAGCAGTTCTTC. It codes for CATSRDAGGFDNEQFF.

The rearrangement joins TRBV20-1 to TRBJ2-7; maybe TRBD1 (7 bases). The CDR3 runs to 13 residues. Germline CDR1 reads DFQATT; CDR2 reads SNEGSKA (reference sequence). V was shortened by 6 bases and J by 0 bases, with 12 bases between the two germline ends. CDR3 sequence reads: CSARGTGSYEQYF. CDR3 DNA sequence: TGCAGTGCCAGGGGGACTGGCTCCTACGAGCAGTACTTC.